The 23 T cell receptor beta chains in this list originate from one sample, sequenced in a study of breast tumors, draining lymph nodes, adjacent tissues. The lymph nodes were axillary draining lymph nodes from breast cancer patients. TCRdb re-analysed the multiplex PCR reads in MiXCR, keeping a single row per CDR3 protein. Of approximately 190,000 distinct CDR3 sequences listed, 30% to 40% are singletons. Sequencing was done on a sample of axillary lymph node tissue. These receptors were obtained from a female donor with breast cancer. Some clones in this sample may be carry-over from other donors' samples.

At least ten counts were recorded for this clonotype. This chain links TRBV19 with TRBJ2-7, with TRBD1 matching over 10 bases. V dropped 7 bases and J dropped 2; count of bases not matched to a gene: 8. The CDR3 contains 15 residues. Looked up from germline, CDR1 is LNHDA and CDR2 is SQIVND (reference sequence). The CDR3 protein is CASTGPGQGTYEQYF. The CDR3 coding sequence is TGTGCCAGTACGGGGCCGGGACAGGGGACCTACGAGCAGTACTTC.

This clonotype was counted ten times or more. One end of the junction is discordant with germline, which a read error may explain. This chain connects TRBV5-1 to TRBJ1-4; D ambiguous. Germline CDR1 reads SGHRS; CDR2 reads YFSETQ. CDR3 length equals 14 residues. CDR3 in amino acids: CAGSLERAHEKLFF. CDR3 in DNA: TGCGCCGGCAGCTTGGAGAGAGCGCACGAAAAACTGTTTTTT.

For this clonotype: The junction does not match germline at one end; this may be a read error. The rearrangement joins TRBV5-8 to TRBJ2-4; TRBD2 matches 9 bases. This CDR3 is built from 14 residues. The germline V gene encodes CDR1 SGHTS and CDR2 YDEGEE. The CDR3, as DNA: TGTGCCAGCAGGCGGGGACTAGCCACAAACGTTCAGTACTTC. As protein: CASRRGLATNVQYF.

With regard to this clonotype: This may be a read error, as it is one base from a much larger clone. The chain couples TRBV7-7 to TRBJ2-5; D is perhaps TRBD1 (6 bases). This CDR3 has 15 residues. Germline assignment: CDR1 SSHAT and CDR2 FNYEAQ (reference sequence). The CDR3 loop reads CASSLGHQYQEAQHF. CDR3 in DNA: TGTGCTAGCAGCTTGGGACACCAGTACCAAGAGGCCCAGCACTTC. The entire variable domain, with the rest obtained from reference TRBV7-7 and TRBJ2-5, is as follows: GAGVSQSPRYKVTKRGQDVTLRCDPISSHATLYWYQQALGQGPEFLTYFNYEAQPDKSGLPSDRFSAERPEGSISTLTIQRTEQRDSAMYRCASSLGHQYQEAQHFGPGTRLLVL.

This chain joins TRBV20-1 and TRBJ2-2; TRBD1 is a possible D gene (5 bases). CDR3 length: 13 amino acids. Trimming pared 3 bases from V and 6 bases from J, leaving 11 bases between. Germline V gene data show CDR1 as DFQATT and CDR2 as SNEGSKA (reference sequence). CDR3 amino acids: CSASQGLAGELFF. The CDR3 DNA sequence: TGCAGTGCTAGCCAGGGATTGGCCGGGGAGCTGTTTTTT.

V usage is TRBV15 and J usage is TRBJ1-6; D might be TRBD1 (6 bases). Per the germline V gene, CDR1 is LNHNV and CDR2 is YYDKDF (reference sequence). Trimming stripped 3 bases from V and 10 bases from J, with 19 bases between. This CDR3 comprises 16 residues. The CDR3 sequence: CATSSSDRGRNSPLHF. The CDR3 DNA follows: TGTGCCACCAGCAGCTCCGACCGGGGGCGAAACTCACCCCTCCACTTT.

The chain employs TRBV7-8 and TRBJ2-2; TRBD2 is a possible D gene (6 bases). V was pared by 5 bases and J by 1 base, with 11 bases between. Germline-derived CDR1 and CDR2 are SGHVS and FQNEAQ. This CDR3 region has 15 residues. The CDR3 sequence is CASSPWGENTGELFF. The CDR3 DNA follows: TGTGCCAGCAGCCCCTGGGGGGAGAACACCGGGGAGCTGTTTTTT.

This clonotype was detected many times. CDR3 residues: CSAKPGGSNQPQHF. The DNA for the CDR3 is TGCAGTGCTAAGCCCGGGGGTAGCAATCAGCCCCAGCATTTT. The V and J genes are TRBV20-1 and TRBJ1-5; D might be TRBD1 (5 bases). This CDR3 region has 14 residues. Germline lookup yields CDR1 DFQATT and CDR2 SNEGSKA (reference sequence). Trimming took 4 bases from V and 0 from J, leaving 10 bases between them.

In regard to this clonotype: The CDR3 ends on some other residue instead of the conserved phenylalanine or tryptophan, so this is likely a read error. Because the CDR3's place on the DNA is in doubt, the DNA is left out and the CDR3 is given as listed by TCRdb. The chain is built from TRBV7-2 and TRBJ2-5; TRBD2 is the table's D call and was not checked against the DNA. Germline V gives CDR1 SGHTA, CDR2 FQGNSA. The CDR3 is 13 residues long, ends included. CDR3 region: CASSLDAGDHQPQ.

This clonotype was seen repeatedly, ten times or more. The chain joins TRBV5-1 to TRBJ2-2; D unclear. This CDR3 has 14 amino acids. The V and J ends lost 0 bases and 3 bases respectively, with 6 bases between them. CDR1 is SGHRS, CDR2 YFSETQ, per germline. The DNA of the CDR3 is TGCGCCAGCAGCTTGGGACCTTACACCGGGGAGCTGTTTTTT. It encodes CASSLGPYTGELFF.

Ten or more counts support this clonotype. The gene calls are TRBV11-2 and TRBJ1-2; 7 bases are a match to TRBD1. CDR1 is SGHAT, CDR2 FQNNGV, per germline. V shed 5 bases, J shed 8 bases, and the junction held 14 bases outside the gene matches. This CDR3 has 15 amino acids. The CDR3 region has the DNA TGTGCCAGCAGCCTGACCGGACAGGCGGCGGGAGGCTACACCTTC. Its protein is CASSLTGQAAGGYTF.

In this sample, this clonotype turned up many times. The chain joins TRBV11-2 to TRBJ2-3, with 10 bases identical to TRBD2. The CDR3 has 15 residues. CDR1 is SGHAT, CDR2 FQNNGV, per germline. J lost 6 bases, V lost 4 bases, and 7 bases had no gene match. The CDR3 reads CASSSSGRDWDTQYF. CDR3 nucleotides: TGTGCCAGCAGCTCCAGCGGGAGGGATTGGGATACGCAGTATTTT.

In the case of this clonotype: A much larger clonotype is one base distant, so this may be a read error. The chain has TRBV6-6 and TRBJ1-5; D not resolved. The V gene's germline CDR1 is MNHNY and CDR2 SVGAGI (reference sequence). V was trimmed by 5 bases and J by 6 bases, leaving 8 bases between them. This CDR3 contains 12 residues. For the CDR3, the DNA is TGTGCCAGCAGTCTCGTGGGTCAGCCCCAGCATTTT. Translation gives CASSLVGQPQHF.

The table lists this clonotype with a few counts. V gene TRBV6-2 or TRBV6-3 combines with J gene TRBJ2-1; D gene unclear. Trimming removed 7 bases from V and 9 bases from J, with 13 bases in between. CDR3 length: 12 residues. The germline V gene has CDR1 MNHEY and CDR2 SVGEGT. In nucleotides, the CDR3 is TGTGCCAGCACCCCCCGGCCCCGTGAGCAGTTCTTC. This translates into CASTPRPREQFF.

This clonotype has a count of ten or more. J is TRBJ2-7 and V is TRBV20-1; D is perhaps TRBD1 or TRBD2 (5 bases each). V lost 5 bases and J lost 1, with 9 bases in between. The CDR3 loop spans 12 amino acids. Germline-derived CDR1 and CDR2 are DFQATT and SNEGSKA (reference sequence). For the CDR3, the DNA is TGCAGTGCTGGGACGGATTCCTACGAGCAGTACTTC. This codes for CSAGTDSYEQYF.

There are a few counts of this clonotype. The junction differs from germline at one of its ends, possibly a read error. V is TRBV2 and J is TRBJ2-6; TRBD2 matches at 10 bases. The CDR3 consists of 15 residues. Germline V gives CDR1 SNHLY, CDR2 FYNNEI. For the CDR3, the DNA is TGTGCCAGCATGGCTGGGCTAGCGGGGGTCAACGTCCTGACTTTC. Protein sequence: CASMAGLAGVNVLTF.

This clonotype was seen many times. J is TRBJ1-2 and V is TRBV5-8, with a possible D match to TRBD1 (6 bases). The CDR3 is 13 residues long. From germline, CDR1 is SGHTS and CDR2 YDEGEE. V shed 4 bases and J shed 8 bases, with 15 bases lying between them. In nucleotides, the CDR3 is TGTGCCAGCAGCGTCCACAGGGCTTGGGGCTACACCTTC. It codes for CASSVHRAWGYTF.

A remark on this clonotype: No conserved phenylalanine or tryptophan is present at the end of the CDR3, so a read error is the likely explanation. The chain links TRBV15 to TRBJ1-6, with 9 bases lining up with TRBD1. Germline loops: CDR1 LNHNV, CDR2 YYDKDF (reference sequence). The CDR3 is 16 amino acids. The DNA of the CDR3 is TGTGCCACTAGCAATTGGGACAGGGATGGAGAATCACCCCTCCACTCT. Translation: CATSNWDRDGESPLHS.

The chain couples TRBV20-1 to TRBJ2-1, with TRBD1 as a possible D gene (5 bases). The V end was cut by 5 bases, the J end by 10 bases, with 30 bases between. Germline values: CDR1 DFQATT, CDR2 SNEGSKA (reference sequence). CDR3 length equals 17 residues. CDR3 sequence reads: CSASQGSGNTIAGEQFF. The DNA of the CDR3 is TGCAGTGCTTCCCAGGGCTCTGGAAACACCATAGCAGGGGAGCAGTTCTTC.

This clonotype was seen just once. The V and J genes are TRBV30 and TRBJ1-3; a possible D gene is TRBD1 (5 bases). Trimming left V 2 bases short and J 1 base short, with 15 bases between. Germline assignment: CDR1 GTSNPN and CDR2 SVGIG (reference sequence). This CDR3 region has 16 residues. CDR3 residues: CAWSPYAGQSGNTIYF. The CDR3 DNA follows: TGTGCCTGGAGTCCGTACGCAGGGCAGTCTGGAAACACCATATATTTT.

Notes on this clonotype: One base away lies a much larger clone, so this may be a sequencing read error. The chain combines TRBV20-1 with TRBJ2-7; TRBD1 matches at 9 bases. Germline loops: CDR1 DFQATT, CDR2 SNEGSKA (reference sequence). J gave up 2 bases and V 4 bases, and 9 bases lay outside the gene matches. CDR3 length: 15 amino acids. CDR3 region: CSANRPRTGAYEQYF. The CDR3 DNA sequence: TGCAGTGCTAACCGCCCCCGGACAGGGGCCTACGAGCAGTACTTC.

Worth noting for this clonotype: A much larger clonotype is one base distant, so this may be a read error. The CDR3 does not end in the conserved phenylalanine or tryptophan, so this is likely a read error. The chain has TRBV7-8 and TRBJ2-7; D could derive from TRBD1 or TRBD2 (5 bases each). In germline, CDR1 is SGHVS, CDR2 FQNEAQ. The CDR3 has 14 amino acids. V was pared by 2 bases and J by 5 bases, with 13 bases between. As DNA, the CDR3 is TGTGCCAGCAGCTTACTTAGGGACGGTGACGAGCAGTACCTC. It codes for CASSLLRDGDEQYL.

Worth noting for this clonotype: A single base separates this from a much larger clone, so it may be a read error. The V call is TRBV7-2, the J call TRBJ1-2, with D possibly TRBD1 on 5 matching bases. Germline values: CDR1 SGHTA, CDR2 FQGNSA. CDR3 size: 15 residues. Here the CDR3 reads CASSWEGSRVNGCPF. CDR3 bases: TGTGCCAGCAGCTGGGAGGGCAGCAGGGTGAATGGCTGCCCCTTC. Complete variable domain (other parts from reference TRBV7-2 and TRBJ1-2): GAGVSQSPSNKVTEKGKDVELRCDPISGHTALYWYRQSLGQGLEFLIYFQGNSAPDKSGLPSDRFSAERTGGSVSTLTIQRTQQEDSAVYLCASSWEGSRVNGCPFGSGTRLTVV.